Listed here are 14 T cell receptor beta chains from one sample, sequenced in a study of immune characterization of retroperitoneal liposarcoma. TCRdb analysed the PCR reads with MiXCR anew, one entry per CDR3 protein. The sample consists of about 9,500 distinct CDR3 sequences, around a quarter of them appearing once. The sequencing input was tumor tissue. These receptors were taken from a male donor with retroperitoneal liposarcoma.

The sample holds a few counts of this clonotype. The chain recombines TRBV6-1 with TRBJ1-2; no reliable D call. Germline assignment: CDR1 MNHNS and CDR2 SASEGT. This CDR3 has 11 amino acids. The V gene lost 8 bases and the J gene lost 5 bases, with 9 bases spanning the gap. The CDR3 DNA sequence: TGTGCCAGCTCCCAACGGTATGGCTACACCTTC. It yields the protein CASSQRYGYTF.

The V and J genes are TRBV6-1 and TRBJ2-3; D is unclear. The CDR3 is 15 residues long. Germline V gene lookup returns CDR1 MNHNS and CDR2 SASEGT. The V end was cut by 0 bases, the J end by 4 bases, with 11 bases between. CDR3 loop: CASSEAVWNPDTQYF. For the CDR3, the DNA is TGTGCCAGCAGTGAAGCGGTATGGAATCCAGATACGCAGTATTTT.

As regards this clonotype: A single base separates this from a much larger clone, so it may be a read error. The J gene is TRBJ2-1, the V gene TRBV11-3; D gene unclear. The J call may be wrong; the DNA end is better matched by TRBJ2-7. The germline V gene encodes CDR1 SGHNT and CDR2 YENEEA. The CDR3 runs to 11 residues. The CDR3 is CVSSLTHEQYF. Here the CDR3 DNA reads TGTGTCAGCAGCTTAACCCATGAGCAGTACTTC.

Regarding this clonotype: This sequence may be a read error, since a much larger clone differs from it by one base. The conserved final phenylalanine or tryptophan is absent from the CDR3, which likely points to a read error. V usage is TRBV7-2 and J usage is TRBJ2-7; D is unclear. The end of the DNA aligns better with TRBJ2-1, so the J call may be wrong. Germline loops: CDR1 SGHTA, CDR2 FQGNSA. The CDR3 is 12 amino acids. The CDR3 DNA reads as TGTGCCAGCAGTCGGACGGTTTACGAGCAGTTCTTG. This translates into CASSRTVYEQFL.

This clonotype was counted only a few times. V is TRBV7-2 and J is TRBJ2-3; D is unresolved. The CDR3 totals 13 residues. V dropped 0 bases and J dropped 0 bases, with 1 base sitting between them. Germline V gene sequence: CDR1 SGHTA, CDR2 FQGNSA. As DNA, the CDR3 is TGTGCCAGCAGCTTAGCTAGCACAGATACGCAGTATTTT. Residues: CASSLASTDTQYF. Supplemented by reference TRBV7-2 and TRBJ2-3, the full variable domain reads GAGVSQSPSNKVTEKGKDVELRCDPISGHTALYWYRQSLGQGLEFLIYFQGNSAPDKSGLPSDRFSAERTGGSVSTLTIQRTQQEDSAVYLCASSLASTDTQYFGPGTRLTVL.

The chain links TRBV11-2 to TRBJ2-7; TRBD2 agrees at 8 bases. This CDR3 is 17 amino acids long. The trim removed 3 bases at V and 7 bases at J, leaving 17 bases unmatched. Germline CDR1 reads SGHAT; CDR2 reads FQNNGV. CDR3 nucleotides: TGTGCCAGCAGCTTTCGTTCCGGGACTAGGACCTACAATGAGCAGTACTTC. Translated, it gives CASSFRSGTRTYNEQYF.

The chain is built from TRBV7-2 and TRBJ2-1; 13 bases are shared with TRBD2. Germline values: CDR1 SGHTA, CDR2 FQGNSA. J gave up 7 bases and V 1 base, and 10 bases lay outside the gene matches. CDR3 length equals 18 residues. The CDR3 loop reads CASSLEGGLAGLSNEQFF. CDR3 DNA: TGTGCCAGCAGCTTAGAGGGGGGACTAGCGGGACTTAGTAATGAGCAGTTCTTC.

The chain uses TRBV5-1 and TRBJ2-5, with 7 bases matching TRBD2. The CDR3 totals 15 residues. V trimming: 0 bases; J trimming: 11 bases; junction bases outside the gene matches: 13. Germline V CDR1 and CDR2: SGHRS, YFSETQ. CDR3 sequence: CASSLGTSVYNEQYF. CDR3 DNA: TGCGCCAGCAGCTTGGGCACTAGCGTCTACAATGAGCAGTACTTC.

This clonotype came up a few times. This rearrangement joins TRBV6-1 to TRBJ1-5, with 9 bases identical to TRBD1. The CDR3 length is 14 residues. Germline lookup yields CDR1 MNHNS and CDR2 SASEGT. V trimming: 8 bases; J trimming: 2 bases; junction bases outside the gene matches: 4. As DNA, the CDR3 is TGTGCCAGCCGAACAGGGGGCGGCAATCAGCCCCAGCATTTT. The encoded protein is CASRTGGGNQPQHF.

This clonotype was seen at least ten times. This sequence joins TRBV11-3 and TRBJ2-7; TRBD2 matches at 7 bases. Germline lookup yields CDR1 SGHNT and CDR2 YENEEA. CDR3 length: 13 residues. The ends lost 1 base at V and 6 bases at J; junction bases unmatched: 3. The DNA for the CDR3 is TGTGCCAGCAGCTTAGGGACTAGTTCCGAGCAGTACTTC. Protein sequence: CASSLGTSSEQYF.

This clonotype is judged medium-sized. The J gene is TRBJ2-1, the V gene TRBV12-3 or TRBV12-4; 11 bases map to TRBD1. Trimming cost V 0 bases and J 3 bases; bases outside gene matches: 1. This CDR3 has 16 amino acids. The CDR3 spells CASSLAGTGGYNEQFF. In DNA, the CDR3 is TGTGCCAGCAGTTTAGCCGGGACAGGGGGCTACAATGAGCAGTTCTTC.

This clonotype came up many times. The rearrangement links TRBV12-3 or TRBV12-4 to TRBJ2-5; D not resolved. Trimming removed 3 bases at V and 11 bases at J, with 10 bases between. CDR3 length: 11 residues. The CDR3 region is CASSFLNEQYF. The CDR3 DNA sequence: TGTGCCAGCAGTTTCCTGAATGAGCAGTACTTC.

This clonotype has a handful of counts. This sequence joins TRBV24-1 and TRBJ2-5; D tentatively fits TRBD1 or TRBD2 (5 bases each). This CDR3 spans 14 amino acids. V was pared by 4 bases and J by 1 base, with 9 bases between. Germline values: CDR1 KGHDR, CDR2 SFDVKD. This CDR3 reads CATSETGTQETQYF. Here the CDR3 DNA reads TGTGCCACCAGTGAGACCGGGACCCAAGAGACCCAGTACTTC.

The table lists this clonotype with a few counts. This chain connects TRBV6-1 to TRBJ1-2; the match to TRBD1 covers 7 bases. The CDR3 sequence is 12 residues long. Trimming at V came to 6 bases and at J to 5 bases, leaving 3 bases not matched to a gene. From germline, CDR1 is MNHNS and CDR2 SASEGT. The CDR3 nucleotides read TGTGCCAGCAGGCAGGGGGAGTATGGCTACACCTTC. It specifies CASRQGEYGYTF.